The T cell receptor (beta chain) under discussion was sequenced for a study of blood T cell repertoires in COVID-19 (dated by TCRdb to 2018 to 2020). Notes on the research overall: The collaborator samples originated in the United States, Italy and Spain and spanned the acute and convalescent phases of COVID-19. The material from the prospective study consisted of cDNA or gDNA derived from T cells, B-cell-depleted T cells, or PBMCs. Deeply sampled blood TCRbeta repertoires from subjects exposed to, actively infected with, or recovered from COVID-19 were included in the dataset. The repertoires were released in a freely available public database intended as a resource for research on the immune response to SARS-CoV-2. The samples were drawn from the first 160 participants of the ongoing ImmuneRACE study and from more than 1,000 subjects provided by 6 global collaborators. A de-identified subject ID, COVID-19 status, age in years and sex were almost always included in the sample metadata. Where available, HLA class I and class II types were obtained from metadata supplied by the sample provider rather than from assay-based typing. The paper as a whole reports these results and caveats: The quantity of clinical and demographic metadata differed by source and by participant and was supplied without curation.

As regards this clone: Its antigen remains unidentified. It has no much larger one-base neighbor in the sample; base qualities were not kept.

Each collaborating institution followed its own protocols to collect whole blood in K2EDTA tubes. For TCRbeta analysis, collaborators shipped samples in one of three forms: frozen whole blood, isolated PBMCs, or DNA extracted from either of those sample types. The immunoSEQ Assay, a bias-controlled multiplex PCR, was used to amplify TCRbeta CDR3 regions from genomic DNA. Per the original workflow: Within the assay, amplification of reference gene primers was used to estimate how many nucleated cells each sample contained. Sequence reads were collapsed and filtered to measure the absolute abundance of every unique TCRbeta CDR3 rearrangement. Productive Simpson clonality was computed per sample as the square root of Simpson's diversity index over productive rearrangements. As stored in TCRdb, this immuneACCESS dataset retains in-frame rearrangements with V and J assigned. A fraction of the clones does not appear; measured against another copy, unresolved V genes explain less than half of the discrepancy, and the remainder lacks a known reason. V and J calls and clone size are given by that table; D and trimming were obtained from the DNA. Across this sample there are about 70,000 clones, with around nine tenths seen only once. Approximately 11% of the sample rests with the top ten.

The trim is 1 base for V and 4 bases for J, with a gap of 11 bases between the germline ends. The CDR3 contains 14 residues, cysteine and phenylalanine counted. The kept DNA is CDR3 alone, 42 bases in frame from the first base. From the germline V gene, CDR1 is SGDLS and CDR2 is YYNGEE. Sequenced: peripheral blood. Recombination joined TRBV9 with TRBJ1-1; TRBD1 is a possible D gene, resting on 5 matching bases. This receptor was identified in a young woman with acute or convalescent COVID-19. At the DNA level, the sequence is TGTGCCAGCAGCGTACAGGGTAAGCCCACTGAAGCTTTCTTT. This translates into CASSVQGKPTEAFF.